One T cell receptor beta chain is described in this entry. The antigen remains undetermined. With 7 bases removed from V and 6 bases from J, the gap between germline ends came to 13 bases. There are 13 residues in the CDR3. Germline V gives CDR1 MRHNA, CDR2 SNTAGT. The data were produced by immunoSEQ multiplex PCR, yet TCRdb's version contains in-frame clones alone and is incomplete. The sample has 3,000 to 4,000 clones, 69% seen once; the top ten hold 8.5%. The sample originates from a study of coeliac disease. Overall study findings and caveats: Lower clonality than controls marked TRB and TRG repertoires from active celiac intraepithelial and lamina propria samples.

Sequencing input: intraepithelial lymphocytes from the gut. The sequence derives from a man aged 30 to 45 with celiac disease. The chain combines TRBV6-4 with TRBJ1-5; D may be TRBD1 (5 bases). CDR3 sequence: CASMQGGAQPQHF. The CDR3 DNA sequence: TGTGCCAGCATGCAGGGAGGAGCTCAGCCCCAGCATTTT.